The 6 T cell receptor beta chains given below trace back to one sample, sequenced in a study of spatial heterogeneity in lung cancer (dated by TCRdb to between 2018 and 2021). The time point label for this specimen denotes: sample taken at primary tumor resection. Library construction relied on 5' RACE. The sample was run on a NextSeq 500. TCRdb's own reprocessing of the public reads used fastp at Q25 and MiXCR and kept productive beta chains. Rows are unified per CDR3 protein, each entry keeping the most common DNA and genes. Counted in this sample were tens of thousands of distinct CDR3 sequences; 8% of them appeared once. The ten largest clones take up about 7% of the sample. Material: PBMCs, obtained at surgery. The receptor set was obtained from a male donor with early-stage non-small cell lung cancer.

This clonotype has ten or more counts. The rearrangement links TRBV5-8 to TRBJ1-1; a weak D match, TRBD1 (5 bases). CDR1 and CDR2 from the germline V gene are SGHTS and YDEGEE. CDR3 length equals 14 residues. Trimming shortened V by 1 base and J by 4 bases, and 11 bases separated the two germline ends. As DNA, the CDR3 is TGTGCCAGCAGCTTGAGGGGCCTCGGCACTGAAGCTTTCTTT. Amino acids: CASSLRGLGTEAFF. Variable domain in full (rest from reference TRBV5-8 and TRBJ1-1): EAGVTQSPTHLIKTRGQQATLRCSPISGHTSVYWYQQALGLGLQFLLWYDEGEERNRGNFPPRFSGRQFPNYSSELNVNALELEDSALYLCASSLRGLGTEAFFGQGTRLTVV.

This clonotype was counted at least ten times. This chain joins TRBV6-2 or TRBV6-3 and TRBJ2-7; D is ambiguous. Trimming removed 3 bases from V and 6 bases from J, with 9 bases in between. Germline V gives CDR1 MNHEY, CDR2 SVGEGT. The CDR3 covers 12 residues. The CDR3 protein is CASSYTTVEQYF. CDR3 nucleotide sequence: TGTGCCAGCAGTTATACCACCGTCGAGCAGTACTTC.

The DNA of the CDR3 is TGTGCCAGTAGTACCTCAGGGGGAGTCTCCTACGAGCAGTACTTC. Translating gives CASSTSGGVSYEQYF. This sequence joins TRBV19 and TRBJ2-7; 7 bases are shared with TRBD1. Trimming cost V 4 bases and J 0 bases; bases outside gene matches: 6. The CDR3 sequence is 15 residues long. Germline CDR1 LNHDA, CDR2 SQIVND (reference sequence).

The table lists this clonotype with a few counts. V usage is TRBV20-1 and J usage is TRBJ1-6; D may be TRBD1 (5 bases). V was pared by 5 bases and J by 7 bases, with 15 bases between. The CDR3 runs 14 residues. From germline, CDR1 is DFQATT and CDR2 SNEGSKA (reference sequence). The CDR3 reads CSAHTGYGNSPLHF. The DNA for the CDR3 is TGCAGTGCTCATACAGGCTACGGAAATTCACCCCTCCACTTT.

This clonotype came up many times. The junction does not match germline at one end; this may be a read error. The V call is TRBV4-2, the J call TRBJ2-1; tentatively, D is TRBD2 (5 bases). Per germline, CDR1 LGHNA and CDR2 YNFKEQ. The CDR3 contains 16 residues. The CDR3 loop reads CASRQDYSAIYNEQFF. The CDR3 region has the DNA TGTGCCAGCAGACAAGACTATAGCGCGATTTACAATGAGCAGTTCTTC.

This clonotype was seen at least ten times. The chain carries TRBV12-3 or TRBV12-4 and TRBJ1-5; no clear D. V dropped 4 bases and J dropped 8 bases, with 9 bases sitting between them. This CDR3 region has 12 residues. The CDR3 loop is CASSSTTKPQHF. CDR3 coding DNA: TGTGCCAGCAGTTCCACCACAAAGCCCCAGCATTTT.